Below, 22 T cell receptor beta chains from the same sample are listed, as sequenced in a study of T cells after posttransplantation cyclophosphamide. Profiling relied on immunoSEQ multiplex PCR, and the TCRdb table lists in-frame clones only, not all of them. The sample contains tens of thousands of clones, roughly 95% of which appear only once. The material sequenced was PBMCs. The receptors shown here come from a woman between 25 and 40 years old in good health and a related stem cell transplant donor.

V gene TRBV5-1 combines with J gene TRBJ2-5, with D perhaps matching TRBD1 or TRBD2 (5 bases each). V lost 0 bases to trimming and J lost 10 bases, with 19 bases between them. Germline V gives CDR1 SGHRS, CDR2 YFSETQ. This CDR3 is built from 15 residues. The CDR3, as DNA: TGCGCCAGCAGCTTGGGGGGGACGGCGGGTATGGGCCAGTACTTC. Amino acid sequence: CASSLGGTAGMGQYF.

The chain links TRBV19 to TRBJ1-1, with TRBD1 matching over 7 bases. The CDR3 contains 14 residues. Germline assignment: CDR1 LNHDA and CDR2 SQIVND (reference sequence). V lost 4 bases to trimming and J lost 4 bases; unmatched junction nucleotides: 6. The CDR3 nucleotides read TGTGCCAGTAGTACTTGGGACAGCAGCACTGAAGCTTTCTTT. It specifies CASSTWDSSTEAFF.

The CDR3 reads CASLPPGGSSYNEQFF. CDR3 DNA: TGTGCCAGCCTACCTCCGGGGGGTAGCTCCTACAATGAGCAGTTCTTC. The chain couples TRBV28 to TRBJ2-1, with 7 bases aligning to TRBD2. Germline trimming cut 8 bases from V and 0 bases from J; bases unmatched to any gene: 10. Germline loops: CDR1 MDHEN, CDR2 SYDVKM. The CDR3 extends over 16 amino acids.

This clone was seen just once. The CDR3, as DNA: TGTGCCAGCAGCTTGGGAAGGAGACCCTACCACGAGCAGTACTTC. Translated, it gives CASSLGRRPYHEQYF. The J gene is TRBJ2-7, the V gene TRBV5-6; no clear D gene. Germline CDR1 SGHDT, CDR2 YYEEEE. Trimming removed 0 bases from V and 5 bases from J, with 15 bases in between. CDR3 size: 15 residues.

The CDR3: CASSGDRVGYTF. The CDR3 coding sequence is TGTGCCAGCAGTGGGGACAGGGTGGGCTACACCTTC. The V and J genes are TRBV28 and TRBJ1-2, with 9 positions matching TRBD1. Germline lookup yields CDR1 MDHEN and CDR2 SYDVKM. The CDR3 is 12 amino acids. J lost 8 bases, V lost 5 bases, and 3 bases had no gene match.

This chain joins TRBV7-9 and TRBJ2-5; D call uncertain. Germline lookup yields CDR1 SEHNR and CDR2 FQNEAQ (reference sequence). V gave up 3 bases and J gave up 2 bases, with 7 bases separating them. The CDR3 runs 13 residues. The CDR3 spells CASSFQSQETQYF. CDR3 in DNA: TGTGCCAGCAGCTTTCAGTCTCAAGAGACCCAGTACTTC.

J is TRBJ2-7 and V is TRBV4-1; D may correspond to TRBD1 or TRBD2 (5 bases each). The CDR3 is 13 amino acids. The germline CDR1 and CDR2 sequences are MGHRA and YSYEKL. V was pared by 3 bases and J by 3 bases, with 9 bases between. CDR3 sequence reads: CASSHQGDYEQYF. CDR3 nucleotide sequence: TGCGCCAGCAGCCATCAGGGAGACTACGAGCAGTACTTC.

J is TRBJ2-5 and V is TRBV6-1, with D tentatively TRBD1 (5 bases). Germline CDR1 reads MNHNS; CDR2 reads SASEGT. Trimming stripped 1 base from V and 1 base from J, with 7 bases between. The CDR3 extends over 14 amino acids. CDR3 coding DNA: TGTGCCAGCAGTGAAGGACAGCTCCAAGAGACCCAGTACTTC. The encoded protein is CASSEGQLQETQYF.

This sequence joins TRBV6-5 and TRBJ2-7, with D perhaps matching TRBD1 (6 bases). The V end lost 6 bases, the J end lost 5 bases, and 11 bases lay between the germline ends. This CDR3 is built from 12 residues. The germline V gene encodes CDR1 MNHEY and CDR2 SVGAGI. CDR3 sequence reads: CASRTQGNEQYF. In DNA, the CDR3 is TGTGCCAGCAGAACACAGGGTAACGAGCAGTACTTC.

The gene calls are TRBV4-3 and TRBJ2-3, with D possibly being TRBD1 (5 bases). This CDR3 is built from 13 residues. Germline assignment: CDR1 LGHNA and CDR2 YSLEER. The germline V and J ends were trimmed by 0 bases and 10 bases, with 11 bases remaining between them. The CDR3 sequence is CASSQDWQGPQYF. CDR3 DNA: TGCGCCAGCAGCCAAGACTGGCAGGGCCCGCAGTATTTT.

The chain combines TRBV11-1 with TRBJ2-5; possibly TRBD2 for D (5 bases). Trimming removed 5 bases from V and 5 bases from J, with 15 bases in between. This CDR3 is built from 14 residues. Per germline, CDR1 SGHAT and CDR2 FQDESV (reference sequence). CDR3 coding DNA: TGTGCCAGCAGCCCGCGAGCGGTGTGGGAGACCCAGTACTTC. Protein sequence: CASSPRAVWETQYF.

The chain employs TRBV7-2 and TRBJ2-2; the D gene is possibly TRBD1 (5 bases). This CDR3 has 14 residues. Trimming took off 3 bases at V and 1 base at J, with 6 bases between the two ends. Germline CDR1 SGHTA, CDR2 FQGNSA. CDR3 protein: CASSFGQNTGELFF. CDR3 DNA sequence: TGTGCCAGCAGCTTCGGACAGAACACCGGGGAGCTGTTTTTT.

V gene TRBV10-1 combines with J gene TRBJ2-3; 7 positions agree with TRBD1. This CDR3 has 15 residues. The trim removed 6 bases at V and 4 bases at J, leaving 10 bases unmatched. The germline V gene encodes CDR1 WNHNN and CDR2 SYGVQD (reference sequence). CDR3 sequence reads: CASSRPGQRADTQYF. CDR3 nucleotide sequence: TGCGCCAGCAGCCGGCCGGGACAGAGGGCAGATACGCAGTATTTT.

The gene calls are TRBV6-5 and TRBJ2-7, with TRBD1 matching 8 bases. The CDR3 runs 12 residues. Losses at the gene ends were 5 bases for V and 6 bases for J; bases not matched to a gene: 3. The germline gives CDR1 MNHEY, CDR2 SVGAGI. The CDR3 loop is CASSRQGLEQYF. CDR3 DNA sequence: TGTGCCAGCAGTCGACAGGGGCTCGAGCAGTACTTC.

This clone was recorded once. The chain recombines TRBV11-1 with TRBJ1-1; D ambiguous. This CDR3 region has 13 residues. CDR1 is SGHAT and CDR2 is FQDESV in the germline V gene (reference sequence). The V end was cut by 2 bases, the J end by 1 base, with 5 bases between. The CDR3 nucleotides read TGTGCCAGCAGCTTAAAGGCGAACACTGAAGCTTTCTTT. It is translated as CASSLKANTEAFF.

V gene TRBV11-2 combines with J gene TRBJ2-1; D not resolved. V lost 2 bases and J lost 10, with 15 bases in between. This CDR3 has 14 residues. Germline CDR1 SGHAT, CDR2 FQNNGV. CDR3 coding DNA: TGTGCCAGCAGCTTACGGCTTGGTTACATCGAGCAGTTCTTC. It translates to CASSLRLGYIEQFF.

The chain carries TRBV18 and TRBJ2-5; D gene uncertain. This CDR3 has 14 amino acids. V was trimmed by 6 bases and J by 4 bases, leaving 15 bases between them. In germline, CDR1 is KGHSH, CDR2 LQKENI. The DNA for the CDR3 is TGTGCCAGCTCTCCAGACTCCATCCGAGAGACCCAGTACTTC. It codes for CASSPDSIRETQYF.

V and J are TRBV7-2 and TRBJ1-6; 9 positions agree with TRBD1. CDR3 size: 15 residues. CDR1 is SGHTA and CDR2 is FQGNSA in the germline V gene. With V trimmed by 8 bases and J by 10 bases, 12 bases remained unmatched. The CDR3 bases are TGTGCCAGCGGACTACAGGGGGCGCAGGGGTCACCCCTCCACTTT. Translated, it gives CASGLQGAQGSPLHF.

The chain recombines TRBV12-5 with TRBJ1-5; 10 bases fit TRBD1. Germline assignment: CDR1 LGHNT and CDR2 FRNRAP. The junction had 5 bases not matched to a gene; V was cut back by 5 bases and J by 7 bases. This CDR3 has 14 residues. CDR3 DNA sequence: TGTGCTAGTGGTCCCGGGACAGGGGTACAGCCCCAGCATTTT. Translation gives CASGPGTGVQPQHF.

This clone was detected once. The chain employs TRBV7-9 and TRBJ1-2, with D perhaps matching TRBD1 (6 bases). V was shortened by 9 bases and J by 4 bases, with 18 bases between the two germline ends. This CDR3 is 14 amino acids long. CDR1 and CDR2 (germline): SEHNR, FQNEAQ (reference sequence). The CDR3 sequence: CASTSGVRSYGYTF. CDR3 bases: TGTGCCAGTACATCAGGGGTGCGTTCCTATGGCTACACCTTC.

The V gene is TRBV6-1, the J gene TRBJ2-5; the D gene is possibly TRBD2 (5 bases). Per the germline V gene, CDR1 is MNHNS and CDR2 is SASEGT. V was pared by 2 bases and J by 1 base, with 14 bases between. The CDR3 runs 16 residues. CDR3 sequence (DNA): TGTGCCAGCAGTGAACTGAAGGTGGACTTCCAAGAGACCCAGTACTTC. This sequence encodes CASSELKVDFQETQYF.

The chain has TRBV10-3 and TRBJ2-3; 9 nucleotides align to TRBD1. Trimming cost V 3 bases and J 6 bases; bases outside gene matches: 7. CDR3 size: 15 residues. CDR1 ENHRY and CDR2 SYGVKD come from the germline V gene. This CDR3 is CAISDPGQGADTQYF. The DNA for the CDR3 is TGTGCCATCAGTGATCCGGGACAGGGAGCCGATACGCAGTATTTT.